This entry concerns a single TCR beta chain. Antigen unknown. The sample belongs to a study of T cell responses to AZD1222 COVID-19 vaccine. Overall study context: Researchers grouped second doses given at about 4 or about 12 weeks into one pool. Study-wide results and limits: White British ancestry dominated among donors, who included more females, and clonal diversity was possibly underestimated.

Looked up from germline, CDR1 is LGHDT and CDR2 is YNNKEL (reference sequence). V shed 0 bases and J shed 4 bases, with 14 bases lying between them. The CDR3 has 16 residues. Produced via immunoSEQ multiplex PCR; TCRdb's table is partial and in-frame only. The sample shows 95,000 to 100,000 clones, roughly 90% of them seen only once. The receptor was derived from an adult in good health. The source was peripheral blood, collected on day 0 of AZD1222 vaccination. The V gene is TRBV3-1 (or the pseudogene TRBV3-2), the J gene TRBJ2-3; the D is unclear. The CDR3 sequence: CASSQDTLVAPDTQYF. The CDR3 DNA follows: TGTGCCAGCAGCCAAGATACCCTAGTAGCACCAGATACGCAGTATTTT.